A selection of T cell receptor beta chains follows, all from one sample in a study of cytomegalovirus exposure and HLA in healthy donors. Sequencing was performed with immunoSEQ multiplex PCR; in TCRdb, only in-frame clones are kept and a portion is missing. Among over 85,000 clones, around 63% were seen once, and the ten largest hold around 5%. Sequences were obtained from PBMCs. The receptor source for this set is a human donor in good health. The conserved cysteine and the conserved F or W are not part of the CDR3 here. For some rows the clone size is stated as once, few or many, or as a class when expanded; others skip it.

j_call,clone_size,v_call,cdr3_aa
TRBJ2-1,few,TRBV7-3,ASSLGQPYNEQF
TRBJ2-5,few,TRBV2,ASTILPKQGRKQETQY
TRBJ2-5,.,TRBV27,ASRRQGETQY
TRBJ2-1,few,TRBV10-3,AISELAGLAYNEQF
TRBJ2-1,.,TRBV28,ASSTLAGGSMGEQF
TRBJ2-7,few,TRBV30,AWSVLAGGLVGEQY
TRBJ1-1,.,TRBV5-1,ASSLGQGGTEAF
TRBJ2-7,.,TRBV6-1,ASTRDRIAYEQY
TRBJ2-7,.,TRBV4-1,ASSQVRTYEQY
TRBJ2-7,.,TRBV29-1,SAETGPYEQY
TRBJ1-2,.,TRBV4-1,ASSQEGAGRSGYT
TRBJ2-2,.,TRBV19,ASSMGGDGELF
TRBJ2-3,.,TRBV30,ASHHGTLSTDTQY
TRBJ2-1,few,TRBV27,ASTPDRLYNEQF
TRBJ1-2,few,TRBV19,ASSSRDSYGYT
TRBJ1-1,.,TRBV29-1,SVGGGTEAF
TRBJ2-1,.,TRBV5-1,ASSPQGQGYSPSSYNEQF
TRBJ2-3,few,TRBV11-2,ASSLPGQNTDTQY
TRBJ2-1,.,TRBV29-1,GAPAYNEQF
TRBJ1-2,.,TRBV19,ATTDLFGYT
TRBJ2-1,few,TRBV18,ASSPPATGTSGEQF
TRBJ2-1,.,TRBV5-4,ASSHPQRVAGQNEQF
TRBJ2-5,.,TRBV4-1,ASSQVLAGGPGETQY
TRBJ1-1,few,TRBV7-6,ASSRGTGATEAF
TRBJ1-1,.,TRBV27,ASSLGQGSWETEAF
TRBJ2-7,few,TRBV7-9,ASSLAQAGFGEQY
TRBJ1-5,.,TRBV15,ATRPTSNSNQPQH
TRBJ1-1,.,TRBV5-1,ASSFRDRRNTEAF